The clone carrying this T cell receptor beta chain was observed a few times. This record belongs to a study of T cells after yellow fever vaccination. The germline CDR1 and CDR2 sequences are SGHVS and FNYEAQ. This CDR3 has 16 residues. V lost 1 base to trimming and J lost 0 bases; unmatched junction nucleotides: 2. TCRdb re-derived calls from the 5' RACE reads in MiXCR, one entry per CDR3 protein. The table has 80,000 to 100,000 distinct CDR3 sequences, about 8.8% seen once. The TCR sequence derives from a man younger than 30 who received the YFV17D yellow fever vaccine. The sample consisted of CD8+ T cells not binding an NS4B(214-222) dextramer, sorted from PBMCs, taken around 15 days after the first yellow fever vaccination. The rearrangement joins TRBV7-6 to TRBJ2-5, with 10 nucleotides matching TRBD1. The CDR3 DNA follows: TGTGCCAGCAGCTTAGGGGGGACAGGGGACCAAGAGACCCAGTACTTC. Its translation is CASSLGGTGDQETQYF.